Listed below are T cell receptor beta chains from one sample, sequenced in a study of graft-versus-host responses after intestinal transplantation. Their antigens remain unidentified. The data were produced by immunoSEQ multiplex PCR, yet TCRdb's version contains in-frame clones alone and is incomplete. The table lists tens of thousands of clones, 93% of them singletons, with roughly 2% in the top ten. The input for sequencing was unstimulated CD8+ T cells sorted from spleen or lymph node cells, taken before intestinal transplant. These receptor sequences come from a human donor who received an intestinal transplant. The CDR3 runs from the conserved cysteine through the conserved F or W. A D gene is named only where the DNA matches it firmly. Rows give clone size only sometimes, using once, few, many, or a class for an expanded clone.

CDR3aa | CDR3nt | d_gene | j_gene | v_gene | abundance
CASFYGVGGDGYTF | TGTGCCAGCTTTTATGGAGTCGGGGGTGATGGCTACACCTTC | - | TRBJ1-2 | TRBV5-6 | -
CASSLGQGDYTF | TGTGCCAGCAGCTTGGGACAGGGTGACTACACCTTC | TRBD1 | TRBJ1-2 | TRBV5-4 | -
CASSHPAGGNTGELFF | TGCGCCAGCAGCCACCCGGCGGGGGGGAACACCGGGGAGCTGTTTTTT | TRBD2 | TRBJ2-2 | TRBV4-3 | -
CASSLTGGLNTGELFF | TGCGCCAGCAGCTTGACGGGGGGGCTGAACACCGGGGAGCTGTTTTTT | TRBD2 | TRBJ2-2 | TRBV5-1 | -
CASSPPLAGGPGDTQYF | TGTGCCAGCAGCCCTCCTCTAGCGGGGGGGCCTGGAGATACGCAGTATTTT | TRBD2 | TRBJ2-3 | TRBV7-8 | once
CASSVGGGATDTQYF | TGTGCCAGCAGCGTAGGAGGGGGGGCTACAGATACGCAGTATTTT | - | TRBJ2-3 | TRBV9 | -
CASGPGGPGELFF | TGTGCCAGTGGACCAGGGGGCCCCGGGGAGCTGTTTTTT | TRBD1 | TRBJ2-2 | TRBV19 | -
CASSLADRGLDTEAFF | TGTGCCAGCAGCTTGGCGGACAGGGGATTAGACACTGAAGCTTTCTTT | TRBD1 | TRBJ1-1 | TRBV5-4 | -
CASRAGGESTDTQYF | TGCGCCAGCAGGGCAGGGGGAGAGAGCACAGATACGCAGTATTTT | TRBD1 | TRBJ2-3 | TRBV4-1 | -
CASSQDYSGGYNEQFF | TGCGCCAGCAGCCAAGATTACAGCGGGGGATACAATGAGCAGTTCTTC | TRBD2 | TRBJ2-1 | TRBV4-3 | -
CASSQGGGVEQYF | TGCGCCAGCAGCCAAGGAGGGGGGGTAGAGCAGTACTTC | - | TRBJ2-7 | TRBV4-3 | -
CASSISSYNEQFF | TGTGCCAGCAGCATCAGCTCCTACAATGAGCAGTTCTTC | - | TRBJ2-1 | TRBV7-7 | -
CASSSTSGGNEQFF | TGTGCCAGCAGTTCGACTAGCGGGGGAAATGAGCAGTTCTTC | TRBD2 | TRBJ2-1 | TRBV27 | -
CATSILRQGLYQPQHF | TGTGCCACCAGCATCCTCAGACAGGGCTTGTATCAGCCCCAGCATTTT | TRBD1 | TRBJ1-5 | TRBV15 | once
CASSPGITGGYTEAFF | TGCGCCAGCAGCCCTGGGATAACAGGGGGGTACACTGAAGCTTTCTTT | TRBD1 | TRBJ1-1 | TRBV4-3 | -
CASRGFIAGHSSTDTQYF | TGCGCCAGCAGGGGGTTCATAGCGGGTCATTCTAGCACAGATACGCAGTATTTT | TRBD2 | TRBJ2-3 | TRBV4-1 | once
CASSSGQLSSGNTIYF | TGTGCCAGCAGCTCCGGACAGCTCAGCTCTGGAAACACCATATATTTT | - | TRBJ1-3 | TRBV7-9 | few